Listed below are T cell receptor beta chains from one sample, sequenced in a study of blood T cell repertoires in COVID-19. Profiled with immunoSEQ multiplex PCR; TCRdb holds only in-frame clones, not every one. The table shows around 160,000 clones, with 81% occurring only once. Sequenced material: peripheral blood. All receptors come from a human donor in a cohort sampled during active COVID-19. Both conserved end residues are part of each CDR3. A D gene is named only where the DNA matches it firmly. For some rows the clone size is stated as once, few or many, or as a class when expanded; others skip it.

>TRBV27|-|TRBJ2-7|TRBD2
TGTGCCAGCAGTTTATTAACTAGCGGGAGTAGCTACGAGCAGTACTTC
CASSLLTSGSSYEQYF
>TRBV21-1|few|TRBJ1-4|-
TGTGCCAGCAGCAAAGTGTCAGGGGGCGAGGATGAAAAACTGTTTTTT
CASSKVSGGEDEKLFF
>TRBV5-1|-|TRBJ2-1|TRBD2
TGCGCCAGCAGCCCCGGGACTAGAGAGCAGTTCTTC
CASSPGTREQFF
>TRBV20-1|-|TRBJ2-7|-
TGCAGTGCTTACAGGGTCGACGAGCAGTACTTC
CSAYRVDEQYF
>TRBV6-4|-|TRBJ2-1|TRBD2
TGTGCCAGCAGTTCCCTAGGACTAGAGGCCCATGAGCAGTTCTTC
CASSSLGLEAHEQFF
>TRBV5-5|-|TRBJ1-2|TRBD1
TGTGCCAGCAGCTTGAGTGTCGAGACAGGGTTTTTTGGCTACACCTTC
CASSLSVETGFFGYTF
>TRBV3-1/TRBV3-2|-|TRBJ2-1|TRBD2
TGTGCCAGCAGCCAAGAGGCCGGGGGGACCTTCGATGAGCAGTTCTTC
CASSQEAGGTFDEQFF
>TRBV19|-|TRBJ1-1|-
TGTGCCAGTAGTTCCAAACAGGAGTCGATTGAAGCTTTCTTT
CASSSKQESIEAFF
>TRBV6-5|-|TRBJ2-7|-
TGTGCCAGCTCCAGTCGGGGTGGCTACGAGCAGTACTTC
CASSSRGGYEQYF
>TRBV28|-|TRBJ2-1|-
TGTGCCAGCAGTTTACCCGGGAGCTCAGATGAGCAGTTCTTC
CASSLPGSSDEQFF
>TRBV9|-|TRBJ1-5|-
TGTGCCAGCAGCGTAGCAGGGTTTGCCAATCAGCCCCAGCATTTT
CASSVAGFANQPQHF
>TRBV7-9|-|TRBJ1-5|-
TGTGCCAGCAGCTTAGACCATAGAGGACAGCCCCAGCATTTT
CASSLDHRGQPQHF
>TRBV27|-|TRBJ1-1|-
TGTGCCAGCGTGGAGGGAATGAACACTGAAGCTTTCTTT
CASVEGMNTEAFF
>TRBV7-6|-|TRBJ2-2|-
TGTGCCAGCAGCTTCACGGAGTCCGGGGAGCTGTTTTTT
CASSFTESGELFF
>TRBV7-8|-|TRBJ2-7|TRBD2
TGTGCCAGCAGCCCGGGGGGGAGCGAGCAGTACTTC
CASSPGGSEQYF
>TRBV11-3|few|TRBJ2-5|-
TGTGCCAGCAGCCCCTCTAAAACAGGGAAAGAGACCCAGTACTTC
CASSPSKTGKETQYF
>TRBV28|-|TRBJ1-5|-
TGTGCCAGCAGTTTGGGAGATAGCAATCAGCCCCAGCATTTT
CASSLGDSNQPQHF
>TRBV11-1|-|TRBJ1-1|-
TGTGCCAGCAGGATACAGATGAACACTGAAGCTTTCTTT
CASRIQMNTEAFF
>TRBV25-1|-|TRBJ2-2|-
TGTGCCAGCAGTGTCGGACAGTCCGGGGAGCTGTTTTTT
CASSVGQSGELFF
>TRBV27|-|TRBJ1-1|-
TGTGCCAGCGGGCGGGTGAACACTGAAGCTTTCTTT
CASGRVNTEAFF
>TRBV5-1|-|TRBJ1-1|-
TGCGCCAGCAGCTTGTATAAGCCGAACACTGAAGCTTTCTTT
CASSLYKPNTEAFF
>TRBV30|-|TRBJ2-7|-
TGTGCCTGGAGTGTCGTACACCCCTACGAGCAGTACTTC
CAWSVVHPYEQYF
>TRBV7-2|-|TRBJ2-7|-
TGTGCCAGCAGCTTAGAAAGGAGGCTTAGCTCCTACGAGCAGTACTTC
CASSLERRLSSYEQYF
>TRBV10-2|-|TRBJ2-3|-
TGCGCCAGCAGCCTGGGCCCTGACACAGATACGCAGTATTTT
CASSLGPDTDTQYF
>TRBV11-2|-|TRBJ1-1|-
TGTGCCAGCAGCTCGCAGGGCTGGATGAACACTGAAGCTTTCTTT
CASSSQGWMNTEAFF
>TRBV7-3|-|TRBJ1-1|-
TGTGCCAGCAGCTTGTACCGGGGGGCAACTGAAGCTTTCTTT
CASSLYRGATEAFF
>TRBV2|-|TRBJ2-1|TRBD1
TGTGCCACCCGACAGGGTAGCTCCTACAATGAGCAGTTCTTC
CATRQGSSYNEQFF
>TRBV4-3|-|TRBJ2-1|-
TGCGCCAGCAGCCAAGAGGGTGGGCTATACTCCTACAATGAGCAGTTCTTC
CASSQEGGLYSYNEQFF
>TRBV7-8|-|TRBJ1-4|-
TGTGCCAGCAGCCGTTCCACAGGGCTAACTAATGAAAAACTGTTTTTT
CASSRSTGLTNEKLFF
>TRBV7-3|-|TRBJ2-7|TRBD1
TGTGCCAGCAGGGAACCGGGACAGACCTACGAGCAGTACTTC
CASREPGQTYEQYF
>TRBV28|-|TRBJ2-6|TRBD1
TGTGCCAGCAGTGAACTGACAGGGTTACCCGGGGCCAACGTCCTGACTTTC
CASSELTGLPGANVLTF
>TRBV30|-|TRBJ1-6|-
TGTGCCTGGAGGTTTGGGCAGTTTAATTCACCCCTCCACTTT
CAWRFGQFNSPLHF
>TRBV18|-|TRBJ1-5|-
TGTGCCAGCTCGGACCAGGGTAGGGTTAGTCGCAATCAGCCCCAGCATTTT
CASSDQGRVSRNQPQHF